The 7 T cell receptor beta chains in this list originate from one sample, sequenced in a study of technical replicates of blood from a handful of donors. Generated by immunoSEQ multiplex PCR, the TCRdb table keeps only in-frame clones and is missing some. The data show tens of thousands of clones, with approximately 95% seen just once and 0.26% held by the top ten. The sample taken for sequencing was T cells isolated from PBMCs. The receptors were gathered from a human donor in good health.

The CDR3 is CASSDGQGYEQYF. The CDR3 bases are TGTGCCAGCAGTGACGGTCAGGGCTACGAGCAGTACTTC. The gene calls are TRBV2 and TRBJ2-7; D is possibly TRBD1 (5 bases). Trimming took 3 bases from V and 3 from J, leaving 9 bases between them. CDR1 SNHLY and CDR2 FYNNEI come from the germline V gene. The CDR3 extends over 13 amino acids.

The V and J genes are TRBV28 and TRBJ2-1; 7 nucleotides agree with TRBD2. Germline CDR1 is MDHEN and CDR2 is SYDVKM. This CDR3 region has 14 residues. The junction had 5 bases not matched to a gene; V was cut back by 6 bases and J by 3 bases. The CDR3 coding sequence is TGTGCCAGCAGCCCGGGGACTAACTACAATGAGCAGTTCTTC. It specifies CASSPGTNYNEQFF.

The chain links TRBV6-4 to TRBJ2-7; 13 bases match TRBD2. J gave up 6 bases and V 4 bases, and 6 bases lay outside the gene matches. Germline values: CDR1 MRHNA, CDR2 SNTAGT. This CDR3 is 15 amino acids long. The CDR3 region has the DNA TGTGCCAGCAGTGTCGGGACTAGCGGGGTGAGCGAGCAGTACTTC. Translated, it gives CASSVGTSGVSEQYF.

The chain employs TRBV29-1 and TRBJ1-2, with TRBD1 as a possible D gene (6 bases). V lost 7 bases and J 7 bases, leaving 16 bases between the germline ends. Germline-derived CDR1 and CDR2 are SQVTM and ANQGSEA. The CDR3 consists of 12 residues. The CDR3 region is CSGVGGEGGYTF. The CDR3, as DNA: TGCAGCGGAGTAGGGGGGGAGGGTGGCTACACCTTC.

The chain carries TRBV19 and TRBJ2-5; 7 bases agree with TRBD1. This CDR3 spans 15 amino acids. V shed 4 bases and J 0 bases; nucleotides not matched to a gene: 5. CDR1 is LNHDA, CDR2 SQIVND, per germline (reference sequence). The CDR3 DNA follows: TGTGCCAGTAGTAATCGACAGGGTGACCAAGAGACCCAGTACTTC. Its protein product is CASSNRQGDQETQYF.

The chain links TRBV6-6 to TRBJ1-1; TRBD1 matches at 7 bases. This CDR3 has 11 residues. Trimming at V came to 8 bases and at J to 4 bases, leaving 1 base not matched to a gene. Germline V gene data show CDR1 as MNHNY and CDR2 as SVGAGI (reference sequence). The CDR3 DNA is TGTGCCAGCCAGGGGGGCACTGAAGCTTTCTTT. Its protein product is CASQGGTEAFF.

V and J are TRBV7-3 and TRBJ2-3; D uncertain. V lost 4 bases to trimming and J lost 4 bases, with 18 bases between them. CDR1 and CDR2 (germline): SGHTA, FQGTGA. This CDR3 region has 16 residues. CDR3 sequence: CASSSSLTGSADTQYF. The CDR3 DNA follows: TGTGCCAGCAGCTCATCCCTGACGGGTTCCGCAGATACGCAGTATTTT.